This T cell receptor beta chain was sequenced in a study of T cell repertoires in cytomegalovirus infection. Study in general: Public signatures in TCR beta pointed to CMV infection and matching HLA type.

V trimming: 5 bases; J trimming: 3 bases; junction bases outside the gene matches: 13. Germline V lookup: CDR1 DFQATT, CDR2 SNEGSKA (reference sequence). The CDR3 is 15 amino acids. There are a few counts of this clonotype. Its antigen is still unknown. Study observations and caveats: It was HLA-C-restricted CMV-specific TCR beta clonotypes that dominated the response ex vivo. The cumulative frequency of public TCR beta families distinguished individuals who carried CMV together with the relevant HLA.

Via MiXCR, TCRdb re-called the reads, giving one row per CDR3 protein. In the table there are almost 550,000 distinct CDR3 sequences, approximately 16% of which are singletons. Sequenced material: CD8+ T cells from PBMCs. This receptor was obtained from a human donor in good health (CMV status not recorded). Some clones in this sample may be carry-over from other donors' samples. The J gene is TRBJ2-7, the V gene TRBV20-1; 7 nucleotides match TRBD1. CDR3 coding DNA: TGCAGTGCTGGGAGAAGGGACAGACCGAACTACGAGCAGTACTTC. It translates to CSAGRRDRPNYEQYF.